Given below is one T cell receptor (beta chain) in context. Its antigen is unidentified. PCR amplification relied on 60 Vbeta primers (plus 13 Jbeta primers). Sequenced by immunoSEQ multiplex PCR; TCRdb stores in-frame clones only, minus some. Of some 150,000 clones listed, roughly 85% are singletons. The sample comes from a study of cytomegalovirus exposure and HLA in healthy donors. Study information: Samples from HLA-typed donors yielded about 85 million unique TCRs in an early data release.

Germline V CDR1 and CDR2: LGHNA, YSLEER. This CDR3 comprises 15 residues. The V gene lost 0 bases and the J gene lost 4 bases, with 11 bases spanning the gap. Study-level points and caveats: In most subjects, TCR beta sequences reportedly gave accurate predictions of HLA-A and HLA-B alleles. Cytomegalovirus status was reportedly diagnosed by the classifier with high sensitivity and specificity.

This TCR was sampled from a woman younger than 45 in good health and CMV-seronegative. The sample taken for sequencing was PBMCs. The rearrangement uses TRBV4-3 and TRBJ2-3; D possibly corresponds to TRBD2 (5 bases). For the CDR3, the DNA is TGCGCCAGCAGCCAAGAAGGACGGACTCCAGATACGCAGTATTTT. Its protein product is CASSQEGRTPDTQYF.